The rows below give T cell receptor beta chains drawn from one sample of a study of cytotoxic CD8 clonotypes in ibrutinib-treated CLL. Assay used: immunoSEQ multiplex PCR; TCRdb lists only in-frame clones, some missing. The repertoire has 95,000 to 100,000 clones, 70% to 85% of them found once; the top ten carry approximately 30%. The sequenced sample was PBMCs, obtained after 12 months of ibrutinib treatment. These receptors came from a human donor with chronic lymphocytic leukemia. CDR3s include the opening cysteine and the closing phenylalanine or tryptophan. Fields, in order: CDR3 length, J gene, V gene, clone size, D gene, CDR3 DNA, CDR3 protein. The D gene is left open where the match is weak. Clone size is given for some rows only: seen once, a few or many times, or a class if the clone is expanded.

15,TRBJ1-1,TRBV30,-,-,TGTGCCTGGAGTCCAACCTCCCGGGACTTCCTTGGGGCTTTCTTT,CAWSPTSRDFLGAFF
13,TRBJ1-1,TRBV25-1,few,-,TGTGCCAGCAGTGAGAGACGGGGCACTGAAGCTTTCTTT,CASSERRGTEAFF
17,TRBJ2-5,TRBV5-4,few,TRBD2,TGTGCCAGCAGCCCCGGAGGAGCGGGGCGGTTCCAAGAGACCCAGTACTTC,CASSPGGAGRFQETQYF
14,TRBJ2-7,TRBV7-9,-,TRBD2,TGTGCCAGCAGCCCGGGACTAGGCCAATACGAGCAGTACTTC,CASSPGLGQYEQYF
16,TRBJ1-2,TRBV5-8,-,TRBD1,TGTGCCAGCAGCATTCCGGGACAGGGTCAGGTTCAGGGCTACACCTTC,CASSIPGQGQVQGYTF
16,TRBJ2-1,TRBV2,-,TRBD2,TGTGCCAGCAGCAACCCGACTAGCGGGTACTACAATGAGCAGTTCTTC,CASSNPTSGYYNEQFF
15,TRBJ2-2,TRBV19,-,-,TGTGCCAGTAGTATAGACCGGGACCCCACCGGGGAGCTGTTTTTT,CASSIDRDPTGELFF
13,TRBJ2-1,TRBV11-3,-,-,TGTGCCAGCAGCTTAAACAAAGACAATGAGCAGTTCTTC,CASSLNKDNEQFF
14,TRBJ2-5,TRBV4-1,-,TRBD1,TGCGCCAGCAGCCTCAGGGGGCCTCGGGAGACCCAGTACTTC,CASSLRGPRETQYF
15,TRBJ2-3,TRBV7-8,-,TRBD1,TGTGCCAGCAGCTTAATGGGACAGGGTACAGATACGCAGTATTTT,CASSLMGQGTDTQYF
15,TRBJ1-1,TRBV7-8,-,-,TGTGCCAGCAGCTTGAGAGGCAGTGCGAACACTGAAGCTTTCTTT,CASSLRGSANTEAFF
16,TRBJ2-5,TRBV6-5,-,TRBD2,TGTGCCAGCAGTTACGGACTAGCGGGGGGGCAAGAGACCCAGTACTTC,CASSYGLAGGQETQYF
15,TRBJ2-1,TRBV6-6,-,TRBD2,TGTGCCAGCGGGTGGGCTAGCGGCGCCTACAATGAGCAGTTCTTC,CASGWASGAYNEQFF
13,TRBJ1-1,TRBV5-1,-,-,TGCGCCAGCTGCCCCGTGGATAAGACTGAAGCTTTCTTT,CASCPVDKTEAFF
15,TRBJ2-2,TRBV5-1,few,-,TGCGCCAGCAGCCCCCAAGGGGAGTACACCGGGGAGCTGTTTTTT,CASSPQGEYTGELFF
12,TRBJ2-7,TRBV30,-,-,TGTGCCTGGAGGGGCCCGGCGTACGAGCAGTACTTC,CAWRGPAYEQYF
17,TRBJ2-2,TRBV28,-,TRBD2,TGTGCCAGCAGACCCTCCCGCGGGGGGGCCAGCACCGGGGAGCTGTTTTTT,CASRPSRGGASTGELFF
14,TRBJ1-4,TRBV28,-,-,TGTGCCAGCAGCTCCGGGACTCTGAATGAAAAACTGTTTTTT,CASSSGTLNEKLFF
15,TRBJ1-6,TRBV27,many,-,TGTGCCAGCAGTGCGGGGTGGGTGGTCAATTCACCCCTCCACTTT,CASSAGWVVNSPLHF
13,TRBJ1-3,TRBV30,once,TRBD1,TGTGCCTGGAGTGAACAGGGGGAGGGCACCATATATTTT,CAWSEQGEGTIYF
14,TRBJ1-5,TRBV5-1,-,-,TGCGCCAGCAGCTTGGCTCCCAGCAATCAGCCCCAGCATTTT,CASSLAPSNQPQHF
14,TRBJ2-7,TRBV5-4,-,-,TGTGCCAGCAGCTTGGGGAGTGACGGCTACGAGCAGTACTTC,CASSLGSDGYEQYF
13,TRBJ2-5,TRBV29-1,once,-,TGCAGCGTTGTTGGGGGAACCCAAGAGACCCAGTACTTC,CSVVGGTQETQYF
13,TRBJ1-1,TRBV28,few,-,TGTGCCAGCATTGTACAGGGGAACACTGAAGCTTTCTTT,CASIVQGNTEAFF
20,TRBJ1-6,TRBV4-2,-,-,TGTGCCAGCAGCCAAGAAGGAAGGGGGTCAGGAAACTCCTATAATTCACCCCTCCACTTT,CASSQEGRGSGNSYNSPLHF
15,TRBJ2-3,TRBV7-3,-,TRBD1,TGTGCCAGCAGCCCACAGGGGGCCTCCACAGATACGCAGTATTTT,CASSPQGASTDTQYF
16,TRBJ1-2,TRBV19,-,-,TGTGCCAGTACCACCAAAAACAGTCCATCTAGCTATGGCTACACCTTC,CASTTKNSPSSYGYTF
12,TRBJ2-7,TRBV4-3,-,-,TGCGCCAGCAGCCAAGCAGGGGACGAGCAGTACTTC,CASSQAGDEQYF
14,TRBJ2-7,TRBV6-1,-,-,TGTGCCAGCAGTGAATACGCGGGGGCTTACGAGCAGTACTTC,CASSEYAGAYEQYF
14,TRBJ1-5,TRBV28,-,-,TGTGCCAGCTTCACCACTTACAGGAATCAGCCCCAGCATTTT,CASFTTYRNQPQHF
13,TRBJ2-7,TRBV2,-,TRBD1,TGTGCCAGCAGTGTTACAGGGGCCCACGAGCAGTACTTC,CASSVTGAHEQYF
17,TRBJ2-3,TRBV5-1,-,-,TGCGCCAGCAGCCCCTACAGGGATTCAGGTTCCACAGATACGCAGTATTTT,CASSPYRDSGSTDTQYF
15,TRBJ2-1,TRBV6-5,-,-,TGTGCCAGCAGTTATAAGGCAGATTCCTACAATGAGCAGTTCTTC,CASSYKADSYNEQFF
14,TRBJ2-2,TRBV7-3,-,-,TGTGCCAGCAGCTTAAGACCACCGACCGGGGAGCTGTTTTTT,CASSLRPPTGELFF
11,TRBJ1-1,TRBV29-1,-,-,TGCAGCGTATGGGAAAACACTGAAGCTTTCTTT,CSVWENTEAFF
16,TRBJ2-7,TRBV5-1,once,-,TGCGCCAGCAGCTTGGATCGGCGGGGTACCTCCTACGAGCAGTACTTC,CASSLDRRGTSYEQYF
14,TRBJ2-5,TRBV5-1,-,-,TGCGCCAGCAGCCCGGACGTTTCCGAAGAGACCCAGTACTTC,CASSPDVSEETQYF
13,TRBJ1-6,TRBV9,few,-,TGTGCCAGCAGCGTCGACAGCAGGTCACCCCTCCACTTT,CASSVDSRSPLHF
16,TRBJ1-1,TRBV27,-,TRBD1,TGTGCCAGCAGTTTAGTGGCGACAGGGAAGAACACTGAAGCTTTCTTT,CASSLVATGKNTEAFF
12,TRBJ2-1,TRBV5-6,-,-,TGTGCCAGCAGCTTGGCCGGGTATGAGCAGTTCTTC,CASSLAGYEQFF
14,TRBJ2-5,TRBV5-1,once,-,TGCGCCAGCAGCTTGGGAGGGGGTGAAGAGACCCAGTACTTC,CASSLGGGEETQYF
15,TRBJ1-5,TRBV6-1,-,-,TGTGCCAGCAGTGAAGGTTACGGGCAAAATCAGCCCCAGCATTTT,CASSEGYGQNQPQHF